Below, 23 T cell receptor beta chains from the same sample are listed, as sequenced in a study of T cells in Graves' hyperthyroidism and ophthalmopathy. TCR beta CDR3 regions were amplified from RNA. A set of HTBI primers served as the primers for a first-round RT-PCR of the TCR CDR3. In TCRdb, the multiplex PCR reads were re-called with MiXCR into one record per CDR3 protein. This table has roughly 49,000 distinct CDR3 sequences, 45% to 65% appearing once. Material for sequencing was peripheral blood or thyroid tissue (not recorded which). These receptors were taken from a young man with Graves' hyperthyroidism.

CDR3 in amino acids: CAASQGGRLAAQYF. The CDR3 nucleotides are TGTGCCGCCTCCCAGGGAGGGCGACTGGCAGCCCAGTACTTC. The chain employs TRBV10-3 and TRBJ2-5, with 7 bases fitting TRBD2. CDR1 is ENHRY, CDR2 SYGVKD, per germline. With 11 bases clipped from V and 9 bases from J, the junction kept 18 bases outside the gene matches. The CDR3 covers 14 residues.

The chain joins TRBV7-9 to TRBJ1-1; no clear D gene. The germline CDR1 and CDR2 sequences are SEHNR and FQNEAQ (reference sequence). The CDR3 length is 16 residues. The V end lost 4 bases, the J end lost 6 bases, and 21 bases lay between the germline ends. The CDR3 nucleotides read TGTGCCAGCAGCTATAAGGGCGCGGGTGTGAATGCTGAAGCTTTCTTT. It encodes CASSYKGAGVNAEAFF. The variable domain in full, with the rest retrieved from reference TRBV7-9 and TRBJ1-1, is DTGVSQNPRHKITKRGQNVTFRCDPISEHNRLYWYRQTLGQGPEFLTYFQNEAQLEKSRLLSDRFSAERPKGSFSTLEIQRTEQGDSAMYLCASSYKGAGVNAEAFFGQGTRLTVV.

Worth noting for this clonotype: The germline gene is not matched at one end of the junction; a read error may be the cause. The CDR3 DNA follows: TGTGCCAGCAGTTTAACCTCCGCGCCCGGGGAGCCGTTTTTT. Its translation is CASSLTSAPGEPFF. The chain recombines TRBV28 with TRBJ2-2; D is possibly TRBD2 (5 bases). The length of the CDR3 is 14 residues. CDR1 is MDHEN, CDR2 SYDVKM, per germline.

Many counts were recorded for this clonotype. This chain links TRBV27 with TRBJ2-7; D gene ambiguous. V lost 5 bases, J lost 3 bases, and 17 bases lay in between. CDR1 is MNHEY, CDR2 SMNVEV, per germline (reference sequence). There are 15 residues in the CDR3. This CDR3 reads CASSHPVGSYYEQYF. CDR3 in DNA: TGTGCCAGCAGTCATCCCGTGGGCAGCTACTACGAGCAGTACTTC.

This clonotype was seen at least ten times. CDR3 residues: CASSLAVAGNTGELFF. CDR3 sequence (DNA): TGTGCCAGCAGTTTAGCGGTGGCAGGCAACACCGGGGAGCTGTTTTTT. The chain employs TRBV12-3 or TRBV12-4 and TRBJ2-2, with no clear D. Trimming took 0 bases from V and 2 from J, leaving 10 bases between them. This CDR3 contains 16 residues.

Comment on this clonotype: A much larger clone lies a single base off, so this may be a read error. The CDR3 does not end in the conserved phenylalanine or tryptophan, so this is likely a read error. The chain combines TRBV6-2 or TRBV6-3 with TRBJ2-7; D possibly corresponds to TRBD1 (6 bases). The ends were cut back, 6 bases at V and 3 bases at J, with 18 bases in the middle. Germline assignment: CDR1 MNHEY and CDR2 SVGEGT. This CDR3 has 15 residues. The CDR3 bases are TGTGCCAGCAGGACCTGGGAACAGGGTATCTACGAGCAGTACTCC. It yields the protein CASRTWEQGIYEQYS.

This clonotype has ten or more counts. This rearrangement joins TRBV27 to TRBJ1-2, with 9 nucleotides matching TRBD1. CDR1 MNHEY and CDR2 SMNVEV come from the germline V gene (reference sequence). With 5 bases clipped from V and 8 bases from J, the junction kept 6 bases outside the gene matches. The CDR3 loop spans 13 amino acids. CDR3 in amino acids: CASSPTGGRGYTF. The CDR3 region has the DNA TGTGCCAGCAGTCCCACAGGGGGCCGGGGCTACACCTTC.

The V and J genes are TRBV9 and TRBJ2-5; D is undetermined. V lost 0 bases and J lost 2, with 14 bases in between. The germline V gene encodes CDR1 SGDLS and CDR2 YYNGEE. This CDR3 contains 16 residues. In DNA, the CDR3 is TGTGCCAGCAGCGTAGGAGAGATATCCCATCAAGAGACCCAGTACTTC. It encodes CASSVGEISHQETQYF.

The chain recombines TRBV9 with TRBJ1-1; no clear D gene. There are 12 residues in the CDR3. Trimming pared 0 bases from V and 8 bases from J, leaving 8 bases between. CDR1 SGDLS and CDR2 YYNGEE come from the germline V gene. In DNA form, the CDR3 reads TGTGCCAGCAGCGTAGGCTTTCAAGAAGCTTTCTTT. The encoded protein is CASSVGFQEAFF.

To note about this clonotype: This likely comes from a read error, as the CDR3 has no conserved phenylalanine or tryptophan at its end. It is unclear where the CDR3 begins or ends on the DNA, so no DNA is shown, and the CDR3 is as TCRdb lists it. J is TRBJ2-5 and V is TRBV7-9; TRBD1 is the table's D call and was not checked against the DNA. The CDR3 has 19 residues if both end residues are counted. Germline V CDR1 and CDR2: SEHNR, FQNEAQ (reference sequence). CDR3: CASSGGRGTTSPSPLHFGN.

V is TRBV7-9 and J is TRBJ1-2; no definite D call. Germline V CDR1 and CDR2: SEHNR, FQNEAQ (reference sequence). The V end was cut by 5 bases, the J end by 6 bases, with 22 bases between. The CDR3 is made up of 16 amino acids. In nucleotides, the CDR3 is TGTGCCAGCAGCCCATCCCTCGGACCAAAAGAGGATGGCTACACCTTC. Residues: CASSPSLGPKEDGYTF.

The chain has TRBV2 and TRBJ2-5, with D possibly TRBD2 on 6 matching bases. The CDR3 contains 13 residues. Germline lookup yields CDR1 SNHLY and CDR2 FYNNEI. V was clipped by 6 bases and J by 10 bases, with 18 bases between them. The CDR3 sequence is CASSADRRTNQYF. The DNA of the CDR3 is TGTGCCAGCAGCGCCGACCGCCGGACTAACCAGTACTTC.

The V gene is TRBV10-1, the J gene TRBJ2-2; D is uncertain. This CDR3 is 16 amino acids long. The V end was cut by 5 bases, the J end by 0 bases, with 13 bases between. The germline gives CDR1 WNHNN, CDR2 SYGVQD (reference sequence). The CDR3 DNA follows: TGCGCCAGCAGTCCGGTAGCAGTACCGAACACCGGGGAGCTGTTTTTT. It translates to CASSPVAVPNTGELFF.

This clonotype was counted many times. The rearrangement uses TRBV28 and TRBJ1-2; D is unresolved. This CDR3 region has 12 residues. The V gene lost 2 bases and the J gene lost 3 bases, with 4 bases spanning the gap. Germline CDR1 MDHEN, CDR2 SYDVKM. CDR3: CASSLRDYGYTF. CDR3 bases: TGTGCCAGCAGTTTAAGGGACTATGGCTACACCTTC.

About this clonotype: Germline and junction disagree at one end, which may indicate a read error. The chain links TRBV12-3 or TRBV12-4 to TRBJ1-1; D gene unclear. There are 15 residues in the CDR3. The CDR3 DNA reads TGTGCCAGCAGACCCATGCGGGGAGGCAACATTGAAGCTTTCTTT. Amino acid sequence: CASRPMRGGNIEAFF.

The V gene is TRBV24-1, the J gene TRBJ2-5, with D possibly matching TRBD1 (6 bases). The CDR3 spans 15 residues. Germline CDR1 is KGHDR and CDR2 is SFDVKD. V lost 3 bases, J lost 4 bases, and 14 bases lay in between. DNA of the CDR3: TGTGCCACCAGTGATCCCGACGCCAGGGGAGAGACCCAGTACTTC. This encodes CATSDPDARGETQYF.

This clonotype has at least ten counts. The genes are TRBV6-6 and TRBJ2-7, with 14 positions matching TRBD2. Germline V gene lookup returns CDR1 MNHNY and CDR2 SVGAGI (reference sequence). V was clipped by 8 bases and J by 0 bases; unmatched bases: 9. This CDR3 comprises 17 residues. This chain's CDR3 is CASWTGLAGDFSYEQYF. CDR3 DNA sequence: TGTGCCAGCTGGACGGGACTAGCGGGAGACTTCTCCTACGAGCAGTACTTC.

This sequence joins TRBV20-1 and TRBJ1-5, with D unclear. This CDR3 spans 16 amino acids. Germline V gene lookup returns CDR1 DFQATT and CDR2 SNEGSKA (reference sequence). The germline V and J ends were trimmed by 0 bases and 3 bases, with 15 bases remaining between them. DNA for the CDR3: TGCAGTGCTAGAGACCGTGCATGGGGTGTCAATCAGCCCCAGCATTTT. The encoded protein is CSARDRAWGVNQPQHF.

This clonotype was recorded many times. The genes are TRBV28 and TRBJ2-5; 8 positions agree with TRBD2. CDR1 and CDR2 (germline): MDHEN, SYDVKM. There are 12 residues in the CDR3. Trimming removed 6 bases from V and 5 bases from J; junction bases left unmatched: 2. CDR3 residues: CASSGGAETQYF. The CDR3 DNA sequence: TGTGCCAGCAGCGGGGGGGCGGAGACCCAGTACTTC.

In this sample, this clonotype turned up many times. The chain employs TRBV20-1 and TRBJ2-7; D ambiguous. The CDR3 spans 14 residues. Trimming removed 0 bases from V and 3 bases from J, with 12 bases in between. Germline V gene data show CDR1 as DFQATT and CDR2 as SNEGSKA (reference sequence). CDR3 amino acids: CSAREAGSGYEQYF. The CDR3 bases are TGCAGTGCTAGAGAGGCTGGTTCAGGCTACGAGCAGTACTTC.

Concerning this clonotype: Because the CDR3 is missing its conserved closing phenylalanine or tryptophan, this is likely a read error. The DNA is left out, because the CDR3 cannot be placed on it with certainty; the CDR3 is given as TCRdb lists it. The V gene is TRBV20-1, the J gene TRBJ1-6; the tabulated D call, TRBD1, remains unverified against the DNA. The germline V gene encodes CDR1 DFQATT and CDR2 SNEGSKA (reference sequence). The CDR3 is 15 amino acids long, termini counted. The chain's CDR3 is CSARRGSAYNSPLQG.

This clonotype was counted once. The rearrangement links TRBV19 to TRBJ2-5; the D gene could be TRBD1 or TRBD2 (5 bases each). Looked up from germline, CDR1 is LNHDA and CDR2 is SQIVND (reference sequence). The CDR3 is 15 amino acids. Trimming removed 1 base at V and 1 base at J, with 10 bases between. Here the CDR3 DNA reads TGTGCCAGTAGTATAGCCGGGACCGTCCAAGAGACCCAGTACTTC. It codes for CASSIAGTVQETQYF.

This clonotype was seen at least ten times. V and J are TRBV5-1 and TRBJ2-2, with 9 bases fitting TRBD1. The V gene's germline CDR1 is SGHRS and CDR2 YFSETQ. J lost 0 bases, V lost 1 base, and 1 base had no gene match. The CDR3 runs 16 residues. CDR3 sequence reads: CASSLYRGPNTGELFF. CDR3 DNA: TGCGCCAGCAGCTTGTACAGGGGGCCGAACACCGGGGAGCTGTTTTTT.